This T cell receptor (beta chain) was sequenced for a study of cytomegalovirus exposure and HLA in healthy donors. Notes on the study in general: The authors later linked a missense DCLRE1C variant to TCR beta V- and J-gene trimming.

The PCR had 60 Vbeta and 13 Jbeta primers. The data were produced by immunoSEQ multiplex PCR, yet TCRdb's version contains in-frame clones alone and is incomplete. This sample's table reports 35,000 to 45,000 clones. There are 14 residues in the CDR3. Trimming took off 5 bases at V and 7 bases at J, with 18 bases between the two ends. Germline assignment: CDR1 SGHVS and CDR2 FQNEAQ. Concerning this clone: The antigen remains unidentified.

This TCR was recovered from a man aged 40-49 years in good health and CMV-seropositive. The chain recombines TRBV7-8 with TRBJ2-7, with a weak D call TRBD2 (5 bases). The sample consisted of PBMCs. This CDR3 reads CASSAQALPGEQYF. The DNA for the CDR3 is TGTGCCAGCAGCGCCCAGGCTTTGCCGGGGGAGCAGTACTTC.